This is a list of T cell receptor beta chains from one sample in a study of spatial heterogeneity in lung cancer. A single record per CDR3 protein comes from TCRdb applying MiXCR to the 5' RACE reads. The repertoire holds about 5,000 distinct CDR3 sequences, with roughly 2.9% as singletons. Source: normal lung tissue next to the tumor, taken at surgery. The origin of the receptors is a male donor with early-stage non-small cell lung cancer. Each CDR3 is given with its conserved first and last residue. D genes are given only for firm matches. Only some rows state a clone size, as once, few, many or a class for expanded clones.

TRBV6-6	many	TRBJ2-5	TRBD1	TGTGCCAGCGGGGACAGGGAAGAGACCCAGTACTTC	CASGDREETQYF
TRBV5-4	many	TRBJ2-3	TRBD2	TGTGCCAGCAGCTTGGTCGTAGCGGGAGGGCCCACAGATACGCAGTATTTT	CASSLVVAGGPTDTQYF
TRBV7-8	medium-sized	TRBJ1-1	NA	TGTCCCAGCAGCTTATTTTATCCGAACACTGAAGCTTTCTTT	CPSSLFYPNTEAFF
TRBV4-3	medium-sized	TRBJ1-1	NA	TGCGCCAGCAGCCAAAGAGGGCCAGGATACTACACTGAAGCTTTCTTT	CASSQRGPGYYTEAFF
TRBV5-6	many	TRBJ2-5	TRBD2	TGTGCCAGCAACGCGCTAGCGGGGGGCCAAGAGACCCAGTACTTC	CASNALAGGQETQYF
TRBV9	medium-sized	TRBJ1-4	TRBD1	TGTGCCAGCAGCGACGCGGACAGGGTAGGGGAAAAACTGTTTTTT	CASSDADRVGEKLFF
TRBV7-8	medium-sized	TRBJ1-5	NA	TGTGCCAGCAGCTCTGGGACGGCACCTCAGCCCCAGCATTTT	CASSSGTAPQPQHF
TRBV7-2	medium-sized	TRBJ2-3	TRBD2	TGTGCCAGCAGCTTTAGCGGGGGGGCGAAGGGAGATACGCAGTATTTT	CASSFSGGAKGDTQYF
TRBV7-8	medium-sized	TRBJ1-6	NA	TGTGCCAGCAGCAGGACAGAGGGACGGTCACCCCTCCACTTT	CASSRTEGRSPLHF
TRBV5-5	many	TRBJ2-3	NA	TGTGCCAGCAGCCTGGCTGGGCGGTTCGGCACAGATACGCAGTATTTT	CASSLAGRFGTDTQYF
TRBV27	many	TRBJ1-4	NA	TGTGCCAGCGGGCCGGGGGCGGGTGAAAAACTGTTTTTT	CASGPGAGEKLFF
TRBV7-2	NA	TRBJ2-1	TRBD2	TGTGCCAGCACCCCTAGCGGGGGGGTCTACAATGAGCAGTTCTTC	CASTPSGGVYNEQFF
TRBV24-1	medium-sized	TRBJ1-5	TRBD1	TGTGCCGGAAAGACAGGGTCTTTCTTGTTGAGCAATCAGCCCCAGCATTTT	CAGKTGSFLLSNQPQHF
TRBV12-3/TRBV12-4	many	TRBJ1-6	NA	TGTGCCAGTAGAGGGTCTTACAATTCACCCCTCCACTTT	CASRGSYNSPLHF
TRBV28	few	TRBJ2-4	NA	TGTGCCAGCAGTTTACCCTCCGCGGGGTATGTCAAAAACATTCAGTACTTC	CASSLPSAGYVKNIQYF
TRBV6-1	many	TRBJ2-5	TRBD2	TGTGCCAGCAGTGAACTAGCGGGGGGGCAAGAGACCCAGTACTTC	CASSELAGGQETQYF
TRBV30	many	TRBJ2-1	NA	TGTGCCTGGAGCAGACTAGTCAATGAGCAGTTCTTC	CAWSRLVNEQFF
TRBV20-1	medium-sized	TRBJ2-3	NA	TGCAGTGCGAGCGGGACAGACCGACTAGGCACAGATACGCAGTATTTT	CSASGTDRLGTDTQYF
TRBV20-1	medium-sized	TRBJ2-1	TRBD1	TGCAGTGCTACCGGGACAGGGGGCAATGAGCAGTTCTTC	CSATGTGGNEQFF
TRBV3-1	medium-sized	TRBJ1-3	NA	TGTGCCAGCAGCCAAGAGGAACGGATCTCTGGAAACACCATATATTTT	CASSQEERISGNTIYF
TRBV7-2	medium-sized	TRBJ2-3	TRBD2	TGTGCCAGCAGCCACACTAGCGGGGGATCGTCTAGCACAGATACGCAGTATTTT	CASSHTSGGSSSTDTQYF
TRBV20-1	medium-sized	TRBJ2-1	NA	TGCAGTGCTAGAGGGACTTTTAATGAGCAGTTCTTC	CSARGTFNEQFF
TRBV20-1	many	TRBJ2-3	TRBD2	TGCAGTGCTAGAGATCCTAGCGGGAGGGCCGGAATGGGCACAGATACGCAGTATTTT	CSARDPSGRAGMGTDTQYF
TRBV18	many	TRBJ1-5	NA	TGTGCCAGCTCACGTTTGGGAGGCAATCAGCCCCAGCATTTT	CASSRLGGNQPQHF
TRBV7-2	medium-sized	TRBJ1-6	NA	TGTGCCAGCAGCTTTGGCCGATATAATTCACCCCTCCACTTT	CASSFGRYNSPLHF
TRBV30	many	TRBJ2-6	NA	TGTGCCTGGAATGGGGGGTCTGGGGCCAACGTCCTGACTTTC	CAWNGGSGANVLTF
TRBV29-1	many	TRBJ1-5	NA	TGCAGCGTCGGGACGAGCAATCAGCCCCAGCATTTT	CSVGTSNQPQHF
TRBV27	medium-sized	TRBJ1-3	TRBD1	TGTGCCAGCAGTAGGGACAGAAGCGGCGGAAACACCATATATTTT	CASSRDRSGGNTIYF
TRBV20-1	NA	TRBJ2-5	NA	TGCAGTGTTAGAAGAGGCCGGCGGGGTTTGGAGACCCAGTACTTC	CSVRRGRRGLETQYF
TRBV20-1	many	TRBJ2-7	NA	TGCAGTGCCAACCCTAGTGGACTCTTGGTGGAGCAGTACTTC	CSANPSGLLVEQYF